The 4 T cell receptor beta chains listed next were all sequenced from one sample in a study of control samples from healthy donors and cancer patients. Only in-frame clones appear in the TCRdb table, and some are missing; sequencing was by immunoSEQ multiplex PCR. The table lists 100,000 to 150,000 clones, approximately 94% of them singletons, with 1.5% to 2% in the top ten. Sequencing was carried out using PBMCs. Source of these receptors: a man aged 45-65 years with head and neck cancer.

This sequence joins TRBV19 and TRBJ1-5; D is unresolved. Trimming shortened V by 2 bases and J by 1 base, and 15 bases separated the two germline ends. This CDR3 region has 17 residues. Germline CDR1 is LNHDA and CDR2 is SQIVND (reference sequence). The CDR3 DNA sequence: TGTGCCAGTAGTATAAGGAGGGCAGGCGGGAGCAATCAGCCCCAGCATTTT. This gives the protein CASSIRRAGGSNQPQHF.

The chain is built from TRBV19 and TRBJ2-7; 8 bases match TRBD1. Germline V gene data show CDR1 as LNHDA and CDR2 as SQIVND (reference sequence). The CDR3 contains 14 residues. V trimming: 4 bases; J trimming: 3 bases; junction bases outside the gene matches: 5. The CDR3 DNA follows: TGTGCCAGTAGTAATCACAGGGGGTACTACGAGCAGTACTTC. Its protein is CASSNHRGYYEQYF.

This clone has a single count. This chain joins TRBV19 and TRBJ1-6; no clear D. Per germline, CDR1 LNHDA and CDR2 SQIVND (reference sequence). The V end lost 5 bases, the J end lost 0 bases, and 5 bases lay between the germline ends. This CDR3 contains 14 residues. The CDR3 sequence is CASSVSSYNSPLHF. The CDR3 nucleotides are TGTGCCAGTAGTGTGAGCTCCTATAATTCACCCCTCCACTTT.

This rearrangement joins TRBV5-4 to TRBJ2-7; tentatively, D is TRBD1 (6 bases). The CDR3 totals 12 residues. Per the germline V gene, CDR1 is SGHNT and CDR2 is YYREEE (reference sequence). V lost 2 bases, J lost 5 bases, and 8 bases lay in between. The CDR3 sequence is CASSFNRDEQYF. The CDR3 DNA follows: TGTGCCAGCAGCTTCAACAGGGACGAGCAGTACTTC.